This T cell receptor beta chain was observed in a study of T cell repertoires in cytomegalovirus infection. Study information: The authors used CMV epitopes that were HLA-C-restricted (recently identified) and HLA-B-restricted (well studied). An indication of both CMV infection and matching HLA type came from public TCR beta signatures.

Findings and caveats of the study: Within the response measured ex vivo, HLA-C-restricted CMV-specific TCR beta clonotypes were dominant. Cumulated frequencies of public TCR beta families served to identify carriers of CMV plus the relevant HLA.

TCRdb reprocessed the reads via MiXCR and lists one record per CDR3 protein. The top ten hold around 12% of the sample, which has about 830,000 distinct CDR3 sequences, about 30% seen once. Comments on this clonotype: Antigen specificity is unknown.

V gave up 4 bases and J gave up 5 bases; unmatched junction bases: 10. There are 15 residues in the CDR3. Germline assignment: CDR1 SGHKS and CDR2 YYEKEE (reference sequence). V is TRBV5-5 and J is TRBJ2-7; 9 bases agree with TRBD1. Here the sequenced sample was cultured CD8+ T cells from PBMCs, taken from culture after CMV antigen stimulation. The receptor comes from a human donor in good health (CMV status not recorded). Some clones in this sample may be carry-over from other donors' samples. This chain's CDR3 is CASSPETGGLDEQYV. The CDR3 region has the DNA TGTGCCAGCAGCCCCGAGACAGGGGGTTTGGACGAGCAGTACGTC.